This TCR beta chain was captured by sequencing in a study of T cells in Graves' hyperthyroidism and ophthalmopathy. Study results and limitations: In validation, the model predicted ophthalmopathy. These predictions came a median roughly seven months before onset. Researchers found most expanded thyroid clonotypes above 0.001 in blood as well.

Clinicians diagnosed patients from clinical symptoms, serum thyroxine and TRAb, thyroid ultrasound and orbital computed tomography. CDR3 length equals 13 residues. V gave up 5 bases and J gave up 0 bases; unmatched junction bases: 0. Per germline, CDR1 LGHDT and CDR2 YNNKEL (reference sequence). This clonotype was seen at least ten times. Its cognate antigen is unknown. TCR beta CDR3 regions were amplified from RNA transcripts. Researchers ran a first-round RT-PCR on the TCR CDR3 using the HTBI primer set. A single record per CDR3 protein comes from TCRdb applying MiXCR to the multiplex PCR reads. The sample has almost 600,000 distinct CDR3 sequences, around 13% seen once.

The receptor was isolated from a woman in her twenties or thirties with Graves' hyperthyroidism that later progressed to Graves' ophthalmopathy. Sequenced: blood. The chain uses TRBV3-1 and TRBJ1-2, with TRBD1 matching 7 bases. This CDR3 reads CASSGQANYGYTF. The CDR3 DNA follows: TGTGCCAGCAGCGGACAGGCTAACTATGGCTACACCTTC.